These 17 T cell receptor beta chains were all obtained from the same sample, sequenced in a study of T cell changes during pregnancy in multiple sclerosis. Repertoires were generated with immunoSEQ multiplex PCR, while TCRdb's copy carries only in-frame clones and drops some. Here the sample spans 26,000 or so clones, 89% being singletons. The sample here was CD8+ T cells from peripheral blood mononuclear cells, taken in the second trimester of pregnancy. All receptors come from a female donor with multiple sclerosis, enrolled in a pregnancy study.

V is TRBV19 and J is TRBJ2-5; tentatively, D is TRBD2 (7 bases). V was clipped by 3 bases and J by 5 bases, with 13 bases between them. The CDR3 contains 14 residues. The germline CDR1 and CDR2 sequences are LNHDA and SQIVND (reference sequence). The CDR3, as DNA: TGTGCCAGTAGTATTTCGGGGGGCGCGGAGACCCAGTACTTC. Amino acids: CASSISGGAETQYF.

The chain couples TRBV6-5 to TRBJ2-7; 9 bases line up with TRBD2. The CDR3 has 15 residues. With 0 bases clipped from V and 4 bases from J, the junction kept 4 bases outside the gene matches. CDR1 is MNHEY, CDR2 SVGAGI, per germline. CDR3 protein: CASSYSAGGSYEQYF. CDR3 sequence (DNA): TGTGCCAGCAGTTACTCGGCGGGAGGGTCTTACGAGCAGTACTTC.

The J gene is TRBJ1-1, the V gene TRBV6-6; 8 bases fit TRBD1. The CDR3 sequence is 15 residues long. Trimming removed 0 bases from V and 5 bases from J; junction bases left unmatched: 5. Germline assignment: CDR1 MNHNY and CDR2 SVGAGI (reference sequence). The DNA of the CDR3 is TGTGCCAGCAGTTACTCGACAGGGGAAGGTACTGAAGCTTTCTTT. This translates into CASSYSTGEGTEAFF.

The CDR3 sequence: CASSLVGLGSYNEQFF. CDR3 sequence (DNA): TGTGCCAGCAGCTTAGTGGGACTAGGCTCCTACAATGAGCAGTTCTTC. The V call is TRBV7-8, the J call TRBJ2-1; TRBD2 matches 8 bases. With 1 base clipped from V and 0 bases from J, the junction kept 2 bases outside the gene matches. Germline V gene data show CDR1 as SGHVS and CDR2 as FQNEAQ. The CDR3 covers 16 residues.

The V and J genes are TRBV13 and TRBJ2-1, with 7 bases aligning to TRBD1. With 5 bases clipped from V and 7 bases from J, the junction kept 8 bases outside the gene matches. The CDR3 is made up of 14 amino acids. Looked up from germline, CDR1 is PRHDT and CDR2 is FYEKMQ (reference sequence). The CDR3 loop is CASSTTNRGNEQFF. The CDR3 nucleotides are TGTGCCAGCAGCACCACCAACAGGGGTAATGAGCAGTTCTTC.

The V call is TRBV6-1, the J call TRBJ2-1, with D perhaps TRBD2 (6 bases). The CDR3 loop spans 14 amino acids. V was pared by 8 bases and J by 4 bases, with 15 bases between. CDR1 and CDR2 (germline): MNHNS, SASEGT. The CDR3 DNA is TGTGCCAGCCTCGCCCGGGACTTGTACAATGAGCAGTTCTTC. Protein product: CASLARDLYNEQFF.

The chain combines TRBV7-9 with TRBJ2-7; D might be TRBD2 (6 bases). Germline CDR1 reads SEHNR; CDR2 reads FQNEAQ (reference sequence). The CDR3 is 15 residues long. The germline V and J ends were trimmed by 8 bases and 2 bases, with 19 bases remaining between them. The CDR3 DNA sequence: TGTGCCAGCGAGTCGACGCGGGGCGGCCCCTACGAGCAGTACTTC. Translated, it gives CASESTRGGPYEQYF.

The J gene is TRBJ2-1, the V gene TRBV28; TRBD2 agrees at 12 bases. Losses at the gene ends were 8 bases for V and 4 bases for J; bases not matched to a gene: 9. The CDR3 is made up of 16 amino acids. Germline lookup yields CDR1 MDHEN and CDR2 SYDVKM. DNA of the CDR3: TGTGCCAGCGAACAGCTAGCGGGAGGGTCTTACAATGAGCAGTTCTTC. Translating it yields CASEQLAGGSYNEQFF. Full variable domain (remainder filled in from reference TRBV28 and TRBJ2-1): DVKVTQSSRYLVKRTGEKVFLECVQDMDHENMFWYRQDPGLGLRLIYFSYDVKMKEKGDIPEGYSVSREKKERFSLILESASTNQTSMYLCASEQLAGGSYNEQFFGPGTRLTVL.

The V and J genes are TRBV29-1 and TRBJ2-5; TRBD1 matches at 11 bases. The CDR3 is 16 residues long. Germline CDR1 and CDR2: SQVTM and ANQGSEA. J was trimmed by 3 bases and V by 7 bases; bases with no gene match: 13. The chain's CDR3 is CSARTGGQVPKETQYF. The CDR3 DNA reads TGCAGCGCTCGGACAGGGGGCCAGGTACCGAAAGAGACCCAGTACTTC.

This chain links TRBV7-2 with TRBJ1-3, with D unresolved. Per the germline V gene, CDR1 is SGHTA and CDR2 is FQGNSA. The ends were cut back, 1 base at V and 4 bases at J, with 11 bases in the middle. The CDR3 covers 15 residues. CDR3 in DNA: TGTGCCAGCAGCTTAGATAGGACTCTGGGAAACACCATATATTTT. This encodes CASSLDRTLGNTIYF.

The chain carries TRBV4-1 and TRBJ2-5; 7 bases are shared with TRBD2. The J call is doubtful: the DNA matches TRBJ2-7 better. The CDR3 sequence is 14 residues long. CDR1 and CDR2 (germline): MGHRA, YSYEKL. The CDR3 DNA sequence: TGCGCCAGCAGCCCTCCTAGCGGTAGTTACGAGCAGTACTTC. Its protein is CASSPPSGSYEQYF.

The gene calls are TRBV5-4 and TRBJ1-2; tentative D call: TRBD1 (5 bases). This CDR3 comprises 13 residues. V dropped 1 base and J dropped 8 bases, with 12 bases sitting between them. Germline-derived CDR1 and CDR2 are SGHNT and YYREEE (reference sequence). CDR3 protein: CASSLRGSRGYTF. The DNA of the CDR3 is TGTGCCAGCAGCTTGCGGGGGTCGCGAGGCTACACCTTC.

The genes are TRBV19 and TRBJ2-1; no reliable D call. The CDR3 totals 18 residues. Trimming stripped 0 bases from V and 3 bases from J, with 18 bases between. Looked up from germline, CDR1 is LNHDA and CDR2 is SQIVND (reference sequence). The CDR3 bases are TGTGCCAGTAGTATAGATCCCCTAGTTGGAACCATCTACAATGAGCAGTTCTTC. It is translated as CASSIDPLVGTIYNEQFF. Supplemented by reference TRBV19 and TRBJ2-1, the full variable domain reads DGGITQSPKYLFRKEGQNVTLSCEQNLNHDAMYWYRQDPGQGLRLIYYSQIVNDFQKGDIAEGYSVSREKKESFPLTVTSAQKNPTAFYLCASSIDPLVGTIYNEQFFGPGTRLTVL.

The V gene is TRBV5-4, the J gene TRBJ2-5; 9 bases are shared with TRBD2. The CDR3 is 15 amino acids. CDR1 SGHNT and CDR2 YYREEE come from the germline V gene (reference sequence). Trimming took 4 bases from V and 4 from J; bases not matched to a gene: 8. The CDR3 sequence is CASSPGAGGLETQYF. The CDR3 DNA sequence: TGTGCCAGCAGCCCTGGAGCGGGAGGCCTAGAGACCCAGTACTTC.

This sequence joins TRBV19 and TRBJ2-1; TRBD2 matches 10 bases. The germline V gene has CDR1 LNHDA and CDR2 SQIVND (reference sequence). The V gene end was trimmed by 6 bases and the J gene end by 7 bases; junction bases not matched to a gene: 12. The CDR3 totals 16 residues. In nucleotides, the CDR3 is TGTGCCAGTAGGAACGAGCGGGAGGGAAGTTTTAATGAGCAGTTCTTC. Translated: CASRNEREGSFNEQFF. Full variable domain (outside the CDR3, taken from reference TRBV19 and TRBJ2-1): DGGITQSPKYLFRKEGQNVTLSCEQNLNHDAMYWYRQDPGQGLRLIYYSQIVNDFQKGDIAEGYSVSREKKESFPLTVTSAQKNPTAFYLCASRNEREGSFNEQFFGPGTRLTVL.

J is TRBJ2-6 and V is TRBV10-3; 7 bases map to TRBD1. The CDR3 extends over 19 amino acids. V lost 6 bases and J lost 0; bases outside the gene matches: 14. Germline assignment: CDR1 ENHRY and CDR2 SYGVKD. The DNA of the CDR3 is TGTGCCATCAGGGGGGACAGCCCCGACCCTCACTCTGGGGCCAACGTCCTGACTTTC. This gives the protein CAIRGDSPDPHSGANVLTF.

The gene calls are TRBV19 and TRBJ2-7; TRBD1 matches 7 bases. The CDR3 is 14 amino acids. CDR1 and CDR2 from the germline V gene are LNHDA and SQIVND (reference sequence). Germline trimming cut 1 base from V and 3 bases from J; bases unmatched to any gene: 3. The CDR3 spells CASSIVGQNYEQYF. In DNA form, the CDR3 reads TGTGCCAGTAGTATAGTGGGACAGAACTACGAGCAGTACTTC. Full variable domain (missing parts from reference TRBV19 and TRBJ2-7): DGGITQSPKYLFRKEGQNVTLSCEQNLNHDAMYWYRQDPGQGLRLIYYSQIVNDFQKGDIAEGYSVSREKKESFPLTVTSAQKNPTAFYLCASSIVGQNYEQYFGPGTRLTVT.